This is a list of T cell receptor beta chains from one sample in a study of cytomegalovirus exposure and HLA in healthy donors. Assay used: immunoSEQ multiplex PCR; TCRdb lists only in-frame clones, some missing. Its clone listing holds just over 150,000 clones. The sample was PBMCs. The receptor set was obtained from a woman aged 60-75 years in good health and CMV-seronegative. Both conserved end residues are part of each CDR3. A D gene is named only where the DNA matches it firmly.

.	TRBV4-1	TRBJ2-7	CASSQVRGKGEQYF	TGCGCCAGCAGCCAAGTCCGGGGGAAGGGCGAGCAGTACTTC
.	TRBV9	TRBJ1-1	CASSETSDTEAFF	TGTGCCAGCAGCGAAACGTCGGACACTGAAGCTTTCTTT
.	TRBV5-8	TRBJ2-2	CASSTSRTGELFF	TGTGCCAGCAGCACATCCCGTACCGGGGAGCTGTTTTTT
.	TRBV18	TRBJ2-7	CASSLELIYEQYF	TGTGCCAGCTCACTGGAGCTAATCTACGAGCAGTACTTC
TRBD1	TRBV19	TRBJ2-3	CATIPNGDDLPFWGQGNTDTQYF	TGTGCCACCATACCCAATGGGGACGACCTCCCCTTCTGGGGACAGGGAAACACAGATACGCAGTATTTT
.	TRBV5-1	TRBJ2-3	CASSLDSQGGTDTQYF	TGCGCCAGCAGCTTGGATTCGCAGGGCGGCACAGATACGCAGTATTTT
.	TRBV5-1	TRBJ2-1	CASSLEGTYSYNEQFF	TGCGCCAGCAGCTTGGAAGGGACTTACTCCTACAATGAGCAGTTCTTC
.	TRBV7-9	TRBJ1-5	CASSVAYGGVWQPQHF	TGTGCCAGCAGCGTTGCATACGGGGGGGTCTGGCAGCCCCAGCATTTT
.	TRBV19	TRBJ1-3	CASSPLRGGNTIYF	TGTGCCAGTAGCCCACTGCGGGGTGGAAACACCATATATTTT
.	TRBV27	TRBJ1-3	CASSLTGSSGNTIYF	TGTGCCAGCAGTCTTACAGGGAGCTCTGGAAACACCATATATTTT